Listed below are T cell receptor beta chains from one sample, sequenced in a study of blood T cell repertoires in COVID-19. Assay: immunoSEQ multiplex PCR; the TCRdb copy retains only in-frame clones and omits some. The table has about 120,000 clones, approximately 85% seen once. The sequenced sample was peripheral blood. The receptors shown here come from a human donor in a cohort sampled during active COVID-19. Each CDR3 is given with its conserved first and last residue. The order of the fields is J gene, clone size, V gene, D gene, CDR3 protein, CDR3 DNA. A D gene is named only where the DNA matches it firmly. Clone size appears in some rows only: once, few, many, or a class for an expanded clone.

TRBJ2-3,-,TRBV28,-,CASSSADTQYF,TGTGCCAGCAGTTCGGCAGATACGCAGTATTTT
TRBJ1-6,-,TRBV3-1/TRBV3-2,TRBD1,CASSPPFRDRGTSPLHF,TGTGCCAGCAGCCCGCCATTCCGGGACAGGGGAACTTCACCCCTCCACTTT
TRBJ1-2,-,TRBV6-5,-,CASTPGSGVSGYTF,TGTGCCAGCACCCCCGGGTCAGGGGTCAGTGGCTACACCTTC
TRBJ1-5,-,TRBV6-1,TRBD1,CASSEAAQGSNQPQHF,TGTGCCAGCAGTGAAGCCGCACAGGGGAGCAATCAGCCCCAGCATTTT
TRBJ1-5,-,TRBV21-1,-,CASSKVVRASNQPQHF,TGTGCCAGCAGCAAAGTCGTCAGGGCGAGCAATCAGCCCCAGCATTTT
TRBJ2-4,once,TRBV9,-,CASSVEEDIQYF,TGTGCCAGCAGCGTGGAGGAGGACATTCAGTACTTC
TRBJ1-1,-,TRBV12-3/TRBV12-4,-,CASRREQEAFF,TGTGCCAGCAGACGGGAGCAGGAGGCTTTCTTT
TRBJ1-2,-,TRBV7-9,-,CASSLQGAHAYGYTF,TGTGCCAGCAGCTTACAGGGTGCCCACGCCTATGGCTACACCTTC
TRBJ1-5,-,TRBV19,TRBD1,CASRPSDRQNQPQHF,TGTGCCAGTAGACCTTCGGACAGGCAGAATCAGCCCCAGCATTTT
TRBJ1-1,-,TRBV7-2,-,CASTADRSDTEAFF,TGTGCCAGCACCGCAGACAGGTCCGACACTGAAGCTTTCTTT
TRBJ2-5,-,TRBV19,-,CASSIAGYQETQYF,TGTGCCAGTAGTATAGCGGGGTACCAAGAGACCCAGTACTTC
TRBJ2-2,once,TRBV6-2/TRBV6-3,-,CASSNKRPGTGELFF,TGTGCCAGCAGTAACAAAAGACCAGGGACCGGGGAGCTGTTTTTT
TRBJ2-1,-,TRBV7-9,-,CASKFQGDNEQFF,TGTGCCAGTAAGTTCCAGGGTGACAATGAGCAGTTCTTC
TRBJ2-4,-,TRBV7-9,TRBD1,CASSRQGGAKNIQYF,TGTGCCAGCAGCCGACAGGGGGGAGCCAAAAACATTCAGTACTTC
TRBJ1-5,-,TRBV2,-,CASSDYIQPQHF,TGTGCCAGCAGTGATTATATACAGCCCCAGCATTTT
TRBJ2-7,-,TRBV7-6,-,CASSFEEGWYEQYF,TGTGCCAGCAGCTTTGAGGAGGGGTGGTACGAGCAGTACTTC
TRBJ1-1,-,TRBV3-1/TRBV3-2,-,CASSQVANTEAFF,TGTGCCAGCAGCCAAGTGGCTAACACTGAAGCTTTCTTT
TRBJ2-3,-,TRBV18,TRBD2,CASSPSSPGTSGSDTQYF,TGTGCCAGCTCACCATCCTCCCCAGGGACTAGCGGATCAGATACGCAGTATTTT
TRBJ2-7,-,TRBV7-9,-,CASSLRDTVVYEQYF,TGTGCCAGCAGCTTAAGGGACACGGTCGTATACGAGCAGTACTTC
TRBJ2-2,-,TRBV7-9,-,CASSSSGTGELFF,TGTGCCAGCAGCTCATCCGGGACCGGGGAGCTGTTTTTT
TRBJ2-3,-,TRBV14,TRBD2,CASSPPGLAGGPDTQYF,TGTGCCAGCAGCCCCCCGGGACTAGCGGGGGGGCCAGATACGCAGTATTTT
TRBJ1-1,-,TRBV10-3,-,CAISGAGLGTEAFF,TGTGCCATCAGTGGGGCGGGGCTTGGGACTGAAGCTTTCTTT
TRBJ2-3,-,TRBV3-1/TRBV3-2,-,CASSYGGKDTQYF,TGTGCCAGCAGCTATGGGGGGAAGGATACGCAGTATTTT
TRBJ1-2,few,TRBV5-1,-,CASSLGSVGGYGYTF,TGCGCCAGCAGCTTGGGCTCAGTAGGAGGGTATGGCTACACCTTC
TRBJ2-6,-,TRBV6-2/TRBV6-3,-,CASSRGGDSSGANVLTF,TGTGCCAGCAGCCGAGGAGGGGACTCCTCTGGGGCCAACGTCCTGACTTTC
TRBJ1-1,few,TRBV5-1,TRBD1,CASSGSQGAGTEAFF,TGCGCCAGCAGCGGCTCACAGGGGGCGGGCACTGAAGCTTTCTTT
TRBJ1-6,-,TRBV4-3,TRBD1,CASSHAGDRDNSPLHF,TGCGCCAGCAGCCATGCCGGAGACAGGGATAATTCACCCCTCCACTTT
TRBJ1-1,-,TRBV3-1/TRBV3-2,TRBD1,CASSQVLPRQGPTAEAFF,TGTGCCAGCAGCCAAGTCCTTCCGAGACAGGGCCCTACCGCTGAAGCTTTCTTT
TRBJ1-5,-,TRBV2,-,CASSDGRGNQPQHF,TGTGCCAGCAGTGATGGGAGAGGCAATCAGCCCCAGCATTTT